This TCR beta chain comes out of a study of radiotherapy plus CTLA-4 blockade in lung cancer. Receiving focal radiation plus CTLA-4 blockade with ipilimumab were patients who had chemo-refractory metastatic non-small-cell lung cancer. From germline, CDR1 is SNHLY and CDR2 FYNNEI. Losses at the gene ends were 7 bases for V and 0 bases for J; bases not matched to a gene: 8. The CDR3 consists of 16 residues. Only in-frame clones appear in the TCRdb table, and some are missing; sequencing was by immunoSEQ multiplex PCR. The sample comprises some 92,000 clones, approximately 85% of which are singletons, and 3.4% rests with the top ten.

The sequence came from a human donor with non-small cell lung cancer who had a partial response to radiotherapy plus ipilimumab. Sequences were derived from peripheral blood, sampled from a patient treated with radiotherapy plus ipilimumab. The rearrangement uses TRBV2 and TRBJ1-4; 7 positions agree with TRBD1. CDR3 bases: TGTGCCAGCACTAAGGGACAGAGATCAACTAATGAAAAACTGTTTTTT. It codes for CASTKGQRSTNEKLFF. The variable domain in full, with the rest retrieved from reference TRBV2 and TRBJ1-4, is EPEVTQTPSHQVTQMGQEVILRCVPISNHLYFYWYRQILGQKVEFLVSFYNNEISEKSEIFDDQFSVERPDGSNFTLKIRSTKLEDSAMYFCASTKGQRSTNEKLFFGSGTQLSVL.